Below, 18 T cell receptor beta chains from the same sample are listed, as sequenced in a study of T cells after yellow fever vaccination. Each CDR3 protein is one row after TCRdb ran MiXCR on the 5' RACE reads. Among 20,000 to 25,000 distinct CDR3 sequences listed, roughly 5% were seen once. The sample consisted of PBMCs, either bulk or a sorted T-cell subset (CD4+, CD8+, memory, or dextramer-sorted; not recorded which), taken about 41 days after the first yellow fever vaccination. The receptors shown here come from a man between 18 and 35 years old who received the YFV17D yellow fever vaccine.

With regard to this clonotype: This may come from a read error, since a much larger clone is one base off. The chain links TRBV7-2 to TRBJ2-3; 14 bases are a match to TRBD2. The CDR3 contains 17 residues. Germline V lookup: CDR1 SGHTA, CDR2 FQGNSA. The CDR3 sequence: CGSSEQGLAGGTDTQYF. The CDR3 DNA sequence: TGTGGCAGCAGCGAACAGGGACTAGCGGGGGGCACAGATACGCAGTATTTT.

This clonotype has ten or more counts. V and J are TRBV4-3 and TRBJ2-1; 7 nucleotides align to TRBD2. Germline lookup yields CDR1 LGHNA and CDR2 YSLEER. Losses at the gene ends were 3 bases for V and 4 bases for J; bases not matched to a gene: 15. The CDR3 totals 18 residues. In DNA form, the CDR3 reads TGCGCCAGCAGCCACCCACGCGGGGCCTCAGCGGGGTACAATGAGCAGTTCTTC. Its translation is CASSHPRGASAGYNEQFF.

At least ten counts were recorded for this clonotype. The chain employs TRBV29-1 and TRBJ2-5; 7 bases are shared with TRBD1. The V segment lost 3 bases and the J segment 0 bases; nucleotides outside the gene matches: 4. Germline V gene data show CDR1 as SQVTM and CDR2 as ANQGSEA. The CDR3 is 14 amino acids. CDR3 residues: CSVEMTGHQETQYF. CDR3 DNA: TGCAGCGTTGAGATGACAGGGCACCAAGAGACCCAGTACTTC.

There are many counts of this clonotype. The genes are TRBV28 and TRBJ1-2; TRBD1 agrees at 7 bases. The CDR3 covers 12 residues. CDR1 is MDHEN and CDR2 is SYDVKM in the germline V gene. V was pared by 10 bases and J by 2 bases, with 4 bases of the junction left unmatched. CDR3: CAIGTENYGYTF. In nucleotides, the CDR3 is TGTGCCATCGGGACAGAGAACTATGGCTACACCTTC.

This clonotype was counted ten times or more. The J gene is TRBJ2-5, the V gene TRBV7-7, with D perhaps assigned TRBD1 or TRBD2 (5 bases each). V was cut by 1 base and J by 0 bases, with 12 bases left in between. Germline V gene sequence: CDR1 SSHAT, CDR2 FNYEAQ (reference sequence). This CDR3 is 16 amino acids long. The CDR3 spells CASSLGGNAHQETQYF. The CDR3 bases are TGTGCCAGCAGCTTAGGGGGGAACGCACACCAAGAGACCCAGTACTTC.

This clonotype occurred once. The CDR3 loop reads CASSAGVKGITEAFF. The CDR3 DNA sequence: TGTGCCAGCAGCGCGGGGGTGAAAGGGATCACTGAAGCTTTCTTT. The chain joins TRBV5-5 to TRBJ1-1; D may be TRBD1 (5 bases). Germline CDR1 SGHKS, CDR2 YYEKEE (reference sequence). This CDR3 has 15 amino acids. With 4 bases removed from V and 4 bases from J, the gap between germline ends came to 17 bases.

This clonotype appeared many times. This chain links TRBV6-4 with TRBJ1-2, with TRBD1 matching over 8 bases. Trimming at V came to 0 bases and at J to 9 bases, leaving 12 bases not matched to a gene. Germline CDR1 reads MRHNA; CDR2 reads SNTAGT. This CDR3 has 16 residues. The CDR3 sequence: CASSDSPGQGAESYTF. The CDR3 region has the DNA TGTGCCAGCAGTGACTCCCCCGGGCAGGGGGCAGAGAGCTACACCTTC.

This clonotype showed up many times. The chain carries TRBV24-1 and TRBJ2-1, with a possible D match to TRBD1 (7 bases). Trimming shortened V by 8 bases and J by 2 bases, and 15 bases separated the two germline ends. CDR3 length: 15 amino acids. Germline loops: CDR1 KGHDR, CDR2 SFDVKD. In DNA form, the CDR3 reads TGTGCCACCACGGCAGGGGGGCGGCCCTACAATGAGCAGTTCTTC. It encodes CATTAGGRPYNEQFF.

This clonotype was counted many times. V and J are TRBV5-4 and TRBJ2-1; 7 positions agree with TRBD1. The CDR3 is 16 residues long. Germline V CDR1 and CDR2: SGHNT, YYREEE (reference sequence). The trim removed 2 bases at V and 2 bases at J, leaving 7 bases unmatched. CDR3 in DNA: TGTGCCAGCAGCTTAAGACAGGGCAGCACCTACAATGAGCAGTTCTTC. Protein sequence: CASSLRQGSTYNEQFF.

The sample holds one count of this clonotype. It may be a read error: a sequence one base away is much more abundant. V usage is TRBV21-1 and J usage is TRBJ2-7. TRBV21-1 represents a pseudogene. The CDR3 is 15 amino acids. The CDR3 sequence is CASSKGLDPTYEQYV. The CDR3 DNA reads as TGTGCCAGCAGCAAAGGCTTGGACCCAACCTACGAGCAGTACGTC.

This clonotype has at least ten counts. The V gene is TRBV18, the J gene TRBJ1-1; maybe TRBD1 (6 bases). Per the germline V gene, CDR1 is KGHSH and CDR2 is LQKENI. The CDR3 covers 12 residues. Trimming removed 2 bases from V and 7 bases from J, with 8 bases in between. The CDR3 coding sequence is TGTGCCAGCTCACCAATACAGGGTGAAGCTTTCTTT. Protein sequence: CASSPIQGEAFF.

There are many counts of this clonotype. The chain is built from TRBV12-3 or TRBV12-4 and TRBJ2-6, with 8 bases identical to TRBD1. V was clipped by 1 base and J by 4 bases; unmatched bases: 3. The CDR3 sequence is 16 residues long. The CDR3 sequence: CASSLEDRVGANVLTF. In nucleotides, the CDR3 is TGTGCCAGCAGTTTAGAGGACAGGGTGGGGGCCAACGTCCTGACTTTC.

This clonotype was picked up many times. This chain connects TRBV5-1 to TRBJ1-6; 7 bases are a match to TRBD1. The CDR3 has 13 amino acids. The germline CDR1 and CDR2 sequences are SGHRS and YFSETQ. V was clipped by 3 bases and J by 14 bases; unmatched bases: 8. The CDR3 DNA sequence: TGCGCCAGCAGCTCCGAACAGGGGACTACCCTCCACTTT. It specifies CASSSEQGTTLHF.

The sample holds many counts of this clonotype. The gene calls are TRBV6-2 or TRBV6-3 and TRBJ2-7; 12 bases are a match to TRBD2. This CDR3 is 17 amino acids long. CDR1 is MNHEY, CDR2 SVGEGT, per germline. After removal of 4 bases from V and 1 base from J, the junction contained 8 bases not matched to a gene. The CDR3 protein is CASSSLTSGGISYEQYF. The CDR3 nucleotides read TGTGCCAGCAGTTCCCTCACTAGCGGGGGGATTTCCTACGAGCAGTACTTC.

This clonotype was observed at least ten times. J is TRBJ1-2 and V is TRBV9; D not resolved. V dropped 3 bases and J dropped 4 bases, with 19 bases sitting between them. CDR1 is SGDLS, CDR2 YYNGEE, per germline. This CDR3 is 16 amino acids long. This CDR3 reads CASSGEGTRTAYGYTF. CDR3 DNA: TGTGCCAGCAGCGGGGAGGGCACCCGAACAGCCTATGGCTACACCTTC.

This clonotype was counted many times. The CDR3 region has the DNA TGCGCCAGCAGCCCGCAGCGGGGAAAAAATGAGCAGTTCTTC. Protein product: CASSPQRGKNEQFF. The chain carries TRBV5-1 and TRBJ2-1; TRBD2 aligns across 7 bases. Unmatched junction bases numbered 8, after V lost 4 bases and J lost 7 bases. The CDR3 loop spans 14 amino acids. Germline CDR1 and CDR2: SGHRS and YFSETQ. The whole variable domain, remainder taken from reference TRBV5-1 and TRBJ2-1, is KAGVTQTPRYLIKTRGQQVTLSCSPISGHRSVSWYQQTPGQGLQFLFEYFSETQRNKGNFPGRFSGRQFSNSRSEMNVSTLELGDSALYLCASSPQRGKNEQFFGPGTRLTVL.

There are many counts of this clonotype. The chain carries TRBV7-3 and TRBJ1-4, with D unresolved. V lost 8 bases, J lost 6 bases, and 13 bases lay in between. The germline V gene encodes CDR1 SGHTA and CDR2 FQGTGA. CDR3 length: 13 residues. In DNA, the CDR3 is TGTGCCAGCGTCCCCGACGGATATGAAAAACTGTTTTTT. Translated: CASVPDGYEKLFF.

Many counts were recorded for this clonotype. V gene TRBV5-4 combines with J gene TRBJ2-1, with no clear D. V lost 0 bases and J lost 7, with 5 bases in between. CDR1 is SGHNT, CDR2 YYREEE, per germline (reference sequence). The CDR3 has 12 residues. The CDR3 loop is CASSLVANEQFF. The CDR3 DNA reads as TGTGCCAGCAGCTTGGTGGCGAATGAGCAGTTCTTC.